The T cell receptor beta chain under discussion was sequenced for a study of T cell responses to AZD1222 COVID-19 vaccine. TCRdb's table, derived via immunoSEQ multiplex PCR, lists solely in-frame clones and lacks some. The top ten hold 1% of the sample, which has 150,000 to 250,000 clones, approximately 93% seen once. A note on this clone: What it recognizes is unknown. One junction end disagrees with the germline gene, perhaps due to a read error.

Germline CDR1 is ENHRY and CDR2 is SYGVKD. The CDR3 is 13 residues long. Findings of the study overall: Recipients of AZD1222 seropositive at baseline numbered only 5 to 7. Vaccine-related CD4 TCRs covered spike, predominating at 160-218 and 743-854.

This chain links TRBV10-3 with TRBJ1-1; D gene uncertain. The source material was peripheral blood, sampled 28 days after the second AZD1222 dose. The receptor's source is an adult who received the AZD1222 COVID-19 vaccine. In DNA form, the CDR3 reads TGTGTCATCAAGATGGAGGAGGGTACTGAAGCTTTCTTT. Its translation: CVIKMEEGTEAFF.